The subject of this entry is one T cell receptor beta chain. This clone's antigen is unknown. Base-call qualities are not available, and no considerably larger clone is one nucleotide away. This sample is drawn from a study of shared clonotypes between healthy human individuals (dated by TCRdb to 2018 to 2021). Context from the whole study: A couple of women and a few men aged 18 to 49 years were included in the cohort. Libraries were prepared and TCR repertoires were sequenced by different laboratories using diverse techniques, in order to increase sequencing depth and limit assay-specific biases. For each donor, CD4 naive and CD4 memory were each run on three plates, CD8 naive on two plates, and CD8 memory on one plate. The study deeply sequenced blood TCR repertoires of five healthy adults to estimate repertoire size and the extent of clonotype sharing between individuals. Leukapheresis yielded between about 0.94 and 8.9 billion PBMCs per donor.

The donors were healthy, HIV-negative adults with no recently reported acute infections or vaccinations. Every donor was a Caucasian adult living in Nashville, Tennessee, USA. CD4+ T cells were enriched through magnetic negative selection, after which naive cells were positively selected on CD45RA and the remaining negative fraction served as the memory subset. Blood was obtained by leukapheresis, after which PBMCs were separated by Ficoll-Histopaque density gradient centrifugation and cryopreserved in liquid nitrogen vapor phase. Analytical flow cytometry was used to check the purity and quantity of each magnetically sorted T cell population. From each sorted fraction, genomic DNA was isolated and quantified by UV absorbance on a Nanodrop 2000c. Counted from cysteine to phenylalanine, this CDR3 has 14 amino acids. Just CDR3 DNA is preserved here, 42 bases in frame from base 1. A distance of 12 bases separates the germline ends of V and J, which lose 0 bases and 7 bases respectively. As encoded in the germline V gene, CDR1 is SGHAT while CDR2 is FQNNGV.

Study-level results and caveats: Because the study included only a small number of donors, the genetic and exposure-history diversity represented was limited. Higher generation probabilities were observed for clonotypes shared by all four sorted-subset donors than for non-shared clonotypes. Sharing across several donors was observed for about 5% of naive CD4, less than 4% of naive CD8, 2% to 2.5% of memory CD4, and roughly 0.4% of memory CD8 clonotypes. Rarefaction of sorted-subset datasets indicated incomplete sequencing despite the large sequencing depth. Sampling was limited to blood, and TCR repertoires in tissue likely differ from TCR repertoires in blood. Pairwise subsampling indicated that sequencing depth was expected to affect the degree of clonotype sharing among donors. Larger estimated clonotype richness was generally found for naive subsets than for memory subsets.

TCR CDR3 regions were amplified from genomic DNA by multiplex PCR using the deep immunoSEQ assay. For each cell subset, the extracted genomic DNA was distributed evenly across all wells of several immunoSEQ 96-well plates, and each plate served as one replicate. For sorted subsets, roughly 0.2 ug genomic DNA, equal to some 30,000 T cell genomes, was loaded into each replicate PCR. Purified libraries were measured with a Qubit 3.0 fluorometer, size-checked on a Bioanalyzer 2100, and measured again with the KAPA Library Quantification kit. Every immunoSEQ 96-well plate was sequenced on a separate single-read 150-cycle Illumina NextSeq 550 flow cell. As for the original processing: Because the immunoSEQ output included only junctional sequences and no quality scores, the filtering could not be the same as the filtering used for full-length reads. To assign V/J genes and CDR3, sequences were annotated using PyIR, a Python wrapper for IgBLAST v1.9, with IMGT germline references. Reads were removed for weak V/J assignments (E-value above 1e-6), missing CDR3, stop codons, out-of-frame junctions, or ambiguous translated residues. V3J clonotypes were defined as sequences sharing an identical inferred V gene, J gene, and CDR3 amino acid sequence. To compute the percentage overlap between repertoires, the number of shared unique clonotypes was divided by the size of the smaller repertoire. Three approaches were used to assess repertoire richness: RTK rarefaction, the Chao1 estimator, and Recon v2.1 estimates of unobserved clonotypes. Generation probabilities for all TCRbeta clonotypes obtained by the gDNA method from a handful of donors were computed using OLGA. What TCRdb holds here is the immuneACCESS table cut down to in-frame rearrangements. Part of the clones is not present; checked against another copy, under half of the missing clones reflect an unresolved V gene, and the others are unexplained. V and J calls and clone size follow that table, whereas D and trimming were derived from the DNA. The sample table records around 600,000 clones; 95% to 98% of these occur just once. Together, the top ten hold approximately 0.057% of the sample.

The sample consisted of naive CD4+ T cells sorted from blood. Explained via the paper, the cell subset or site label denotes: CD45RA+ positively selected. The chain is made from TRBV11-2 and TRBJ1-2; the D gene cannot be resolved reliably. The receptor was isolated from a woman between 25 and 40 years old in good health. The DNA sequence follows: TGTGCCAGCAGCTTAGATTTGGGGTCTGTTGGCTACACCTTC. This codes for CASSLDLGSVGYTF.